This T cell receptor beta chain originates from a study of vaccination and CD4 T cells after COVID-19 (dated by TCRdb to 2022 to 2024). Concerning the study at large: SARS-CoV-2 positivity had been established in the convalescent patients by nasal swab PCR, and mild disease was recorded in roughly 9 of these patients and severe disease in one. Six males and four females were included in the convalescent cohort, with two Hispanic individuals, seven Caucasians, two Asians and one multiracial person represented. Participants received two doses of either the Pfizer-BioNTech BNT162b2 vaccine (n=8) or the Moderna mRNA-1273 vaccine (n=2). Post-COVID blood samples were collected from convalescent patients a median of around 96 days after diagnosis, with a range of roughly 30 to 170 days. Post-vaccine blood samples were obtained a median of around 74 days after the second vaccine dose, with a range of roughly 14 to 241 days. For stimulating the cultures, overlapping spike peptide pools were used, derived from SARS-CoV-2 as well as from the common cold coronaviruses HCoV-NL63, HCoV-OC43 and HCoV-229E. Control cultures used a CEFX viral epitope pool as positive control, an HIV-1 Nef peptide pool as negative control, or no peptide. In around 9 COVID-19 convalescent patients and a handful of infection-naive healthy vaccine recipients, researchers compared the spike-specific CD4+ TCR repertoire from before mRNA vaccination with the repertoire from after.

Library preparation was by PCR. At the Johns Hopkins FTIC core, DNA from the cultured CD4+ T cells underwent TCR sequencing with the Oncomine TCR Beta short-read assay. Genomic DNA was extracted from the cultured CD4+ T cells with the QIAamp micro DNA kit. Oncomine TCR Beta libraries from cultured CD4+ T cells were pooled with unique dual indexes and sequenced on an Illumina iSeq 100. For the original study's pipeline: Non-productive sequences were removed, and CDR3s that did not start with C, did not end with F or W, or were shorter than 7 amino acids were discarded. The MANAFEST web application identified antigen-specific clonotypes by comparing peptide-stimulated wells against reference wells and other culture wells. To be called positive, a clone needed an FDR below 0.05, an odds ratio above 5, and a productive frequency above 0.1% in at least two of three replicate wells. Cross-reactive clonotypes were defined as significantly expanded in both SARS-CoV-2 spike wells and at least one common cold coronavirus spike condition. Levenshtein distances (stringdist) and unrooted phylogenetic trees (ape) in R version 3.6.1 were used to assess CDR3 homology. TCRdb's own reprocessing of the public reads used fastp at Q25 and MiXCR and kept productive beta chains. Identical CDR3 protein sequences are pooled into one entry, listed with their most common genes and DNA. What appears here as the V and J calls and clone size reflects TCRdb's work, not the paper's. Counted in this sample were 15,000 or so distinct CDR3 sequences; 60% to 80% of them appeared once. In total, the top ten clones hold 12% of the sample.

As to this clonotype: Its antigen is unknown. Base qualities are not provided; no much larger clone lies one nucleotide away.

The CDR3 sequence holds 16 residues, the cysteine and phenylalanine included. The entry retains the CDR3 DNA only, 48 bases that are in frame from base 1. Ends trimmed: V by 4 bases, J by 0 bases; bases unmatched to a gene: 8. As encoded in the germline V gene, CDR1 is MGHRA while CDR2 is YSYEKL. Overall study results and their limits: The number of convalescent patients in the study was relatively small, and the study did not examine early timepoints following natural infection. In convalescent patients, nearly all vaccine-specific clones (304 of 307) were found to be mono-reactive for SARS-CoV-2 spike rather than cross-reactive with common cold coronaviruses. In convalescent patients, a median roughly 83% of post-vaccine SARS-CoV-2-reactive clones were detected only after vaccination, and vaccine-specific priming was suggested by this finding. An increase in the median number of SARS-CoV-2-reactive clonotypes from approximately 21 after infection to 38 after vaccination was observed, but the change was not found to be significant.

In the paper's terms, the treatment or condition label means: approximately nine-day PBMC culture with coronavirus spike peptide pools or control peptides (ViraFEST assay). The ViraFEST assay, used in the study, expanded antigen-specific T cells with peptide pools and then identified the expanded clonotypes through TCR sequencing. The positive SARS-CoV-2 PCR tests of the convalescent patients were dated from March to December 2020, before the Alpha, Beta and Delta variants emerged in the United States. PBMCs were cultured at around 2 million per well in IMDM supplemented with approximately 5.3% human AB serum and 9.5 to 10 IU/ml IL-2, with approximately 10 ug/ml peptide pools added. Half of the culture medium was replaced with fresh IL-2-containing medium on days 3 and 7. After 10 days of culture, CD4+ T cells were isolated by negative selection using the EasySep CD4+ T cell isolation kit. PBMCs were separated from whole blood using Ficoll-Paque Plus gradient centrifugation and then either used fresh or cryopreserved at -140C. Triplicate wells were generally used for each culture condition.

Recombination linked TRBV4-1 to TRBJ2-5, with 7 bases aligning to TRBD1. The TCR originated in a human donor who had recovered from COVID-19. The sequencing input was CD4+ T cells from blood, cultured in vitro. In nucleotides, the sequence is TGCGCCAGCAGCCCTCACAGGGGTAGAGACCAAGAGACCCAGTACTTC. This is translated as CASSPHRGRDQETQYF.